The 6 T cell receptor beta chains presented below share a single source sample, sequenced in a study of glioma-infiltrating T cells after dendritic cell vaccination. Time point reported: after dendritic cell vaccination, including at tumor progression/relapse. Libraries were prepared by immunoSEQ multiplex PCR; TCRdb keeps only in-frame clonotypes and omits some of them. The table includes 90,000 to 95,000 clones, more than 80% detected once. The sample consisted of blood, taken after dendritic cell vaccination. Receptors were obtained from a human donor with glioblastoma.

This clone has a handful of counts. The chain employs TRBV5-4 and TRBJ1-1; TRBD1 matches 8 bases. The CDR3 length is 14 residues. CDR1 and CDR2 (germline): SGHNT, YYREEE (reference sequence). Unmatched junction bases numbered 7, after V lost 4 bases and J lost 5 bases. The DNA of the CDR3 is TGTGCCAGCAGCGTAGGACAGGGTGAAACTGAAGCTTTCTTT. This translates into CASSVGQGETEAFF.

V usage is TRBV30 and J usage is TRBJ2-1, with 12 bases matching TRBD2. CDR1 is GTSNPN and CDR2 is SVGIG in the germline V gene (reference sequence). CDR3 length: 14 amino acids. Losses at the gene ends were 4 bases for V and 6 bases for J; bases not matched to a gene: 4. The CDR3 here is CAWTTSGRGNEQFF. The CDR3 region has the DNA TGTGCCTGGACGACTAGCGGGAGAGGCAATGAGCAGTTCTTC.

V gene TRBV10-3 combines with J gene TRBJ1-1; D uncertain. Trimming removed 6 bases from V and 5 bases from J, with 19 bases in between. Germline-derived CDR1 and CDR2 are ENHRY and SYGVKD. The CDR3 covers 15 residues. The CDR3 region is CAISLNPGVGTEAFF. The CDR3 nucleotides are TGTGCCATCAGCCTTAATCCAGGCGTTGGGACTGAAGCTTTCTTT.

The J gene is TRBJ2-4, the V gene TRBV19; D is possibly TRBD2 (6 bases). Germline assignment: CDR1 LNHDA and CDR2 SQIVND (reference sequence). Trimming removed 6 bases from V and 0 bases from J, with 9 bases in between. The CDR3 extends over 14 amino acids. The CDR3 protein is CASRPEGAKNIQYF. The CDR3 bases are TGTGCCAGTAGGCCGGAGGGAGCCAAAAACATTCAGTACTTC.

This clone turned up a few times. The CDR3 is CASSGGTGDNQPQHF. The CDR3 DNA is TGTGCCAGCAGTGGGGGGACAGGGGACAATCAGCCCCAGCATTTT. The chain employs TRBV6-4 and TRBJ1-5, with 10 bases identical to TRBD1. Germline V gene sequence: CDR1 MRHNA, CDR2 SNTAGT. Trimming removed 4 bases from V and 3 bases from J; junction bases left unmatched: 3. This CDR3 comprises 15 residues.

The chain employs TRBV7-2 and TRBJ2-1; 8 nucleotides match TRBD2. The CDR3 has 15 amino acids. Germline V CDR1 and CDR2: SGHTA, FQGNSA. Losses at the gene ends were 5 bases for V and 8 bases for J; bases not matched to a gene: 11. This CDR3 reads CASSPRGGGSDEQFF. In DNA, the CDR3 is TGTGCCAGCAGCCCCCGGGGGGGCGGTTCTGATGAGCAGTTCTTC. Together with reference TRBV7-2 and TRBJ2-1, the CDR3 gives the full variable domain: GAGVSQSPSNKVTEKGKDVELRCDPISGHTALYWYRQSLGQGLEFLIYFQGNSAPDKSGLPSDRFSAERTGGSVSTLTIQRTQQEDSAVYLCASSPRGGGSDEQFFGPGTRLTVL.